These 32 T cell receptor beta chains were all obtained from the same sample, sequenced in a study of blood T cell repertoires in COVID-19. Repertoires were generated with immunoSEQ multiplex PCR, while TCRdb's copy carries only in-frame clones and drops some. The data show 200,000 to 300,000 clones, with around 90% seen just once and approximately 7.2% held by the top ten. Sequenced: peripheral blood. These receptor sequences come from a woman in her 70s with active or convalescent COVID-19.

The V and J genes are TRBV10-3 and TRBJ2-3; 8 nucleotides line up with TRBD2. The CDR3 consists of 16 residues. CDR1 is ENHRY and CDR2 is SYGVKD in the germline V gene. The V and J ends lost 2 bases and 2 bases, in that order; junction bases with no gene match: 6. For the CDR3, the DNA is TGTGCCATCAGTGAGATCGGGGGGGCCCTCACAGATACGCAGTATTTT. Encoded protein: CAISEIGGALTDTQYF.

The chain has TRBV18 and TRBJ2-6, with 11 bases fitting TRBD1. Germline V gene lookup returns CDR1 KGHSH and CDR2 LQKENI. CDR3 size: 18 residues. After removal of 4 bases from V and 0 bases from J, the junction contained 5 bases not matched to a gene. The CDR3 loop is CASSRTGGDSSGANVLTF. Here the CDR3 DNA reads TGTGCCAGCTCACGGACAGGGGGCGACAGCTCTGGGGCCAACGTCCTGACTTTC. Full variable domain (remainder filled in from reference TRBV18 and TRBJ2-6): NAGVMQNPRHLVRRRGQEARLRCSPMKGHSHVYWYRQLPEEGLKFMVYLQKENIIDESGMPKERFSAEFPKEGPSILRIQQVVRGDSAAYFCASSRTGGDSSGANVLTFGAGSRLTVL.

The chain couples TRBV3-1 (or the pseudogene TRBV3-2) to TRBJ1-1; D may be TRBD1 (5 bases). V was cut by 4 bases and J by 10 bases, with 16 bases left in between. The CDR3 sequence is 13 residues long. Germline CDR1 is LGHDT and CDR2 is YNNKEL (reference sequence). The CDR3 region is CASSPLGTGRAFF. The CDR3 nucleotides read TGTGCCAGCAGCCCCCTAGGCACAGGACGAGCTTTCTTT.

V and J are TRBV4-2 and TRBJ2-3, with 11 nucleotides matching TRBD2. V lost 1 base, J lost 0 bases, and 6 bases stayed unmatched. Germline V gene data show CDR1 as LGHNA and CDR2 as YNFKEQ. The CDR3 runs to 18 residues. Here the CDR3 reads CASSQAASGGLSTDTQYF. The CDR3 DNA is TGTGCCAGCAGCCAAGCTGCTAGCGGGGGGCTGAGCACAGATACGCAGTATTTT.

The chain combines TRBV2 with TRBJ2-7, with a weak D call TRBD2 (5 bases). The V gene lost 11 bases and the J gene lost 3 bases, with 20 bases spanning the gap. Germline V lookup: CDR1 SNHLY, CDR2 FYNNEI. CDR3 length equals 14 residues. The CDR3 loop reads CASSRGIAVYEQYF. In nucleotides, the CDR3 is TGTGCCTCTAGCCGGGGAATTGCTGTCTACGAGCAGTACTTC.

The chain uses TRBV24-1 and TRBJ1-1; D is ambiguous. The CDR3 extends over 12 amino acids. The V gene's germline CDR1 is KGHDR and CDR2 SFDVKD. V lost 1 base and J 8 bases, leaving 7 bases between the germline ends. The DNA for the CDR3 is TGTGCCACCAGTGATTTTCGAGGAGAAGCTTTCTTT. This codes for CATSDFRGEAFF.

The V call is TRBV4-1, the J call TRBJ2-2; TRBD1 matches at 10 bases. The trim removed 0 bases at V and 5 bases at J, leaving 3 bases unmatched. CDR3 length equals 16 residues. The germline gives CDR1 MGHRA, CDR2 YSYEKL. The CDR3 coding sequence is TGCGCCAGCAGCCAAGATGAGGACAGGGGGACCGGGGAGCTGTTTTTT. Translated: CASSQDEDRGTGELFF.

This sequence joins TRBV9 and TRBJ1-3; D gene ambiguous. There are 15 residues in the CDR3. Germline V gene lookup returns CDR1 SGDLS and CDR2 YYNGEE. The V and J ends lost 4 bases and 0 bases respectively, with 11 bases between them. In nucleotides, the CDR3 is TGTGCCAGCAGCTCCGGGATCCTCTCTGGAAACACCATATATTTT. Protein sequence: CASSSGILSGNTIYF.

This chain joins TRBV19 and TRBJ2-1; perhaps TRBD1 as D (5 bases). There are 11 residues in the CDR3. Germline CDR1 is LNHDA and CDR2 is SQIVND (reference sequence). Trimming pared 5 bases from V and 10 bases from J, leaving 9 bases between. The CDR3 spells CASSGAGEQFF. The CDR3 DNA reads TGTGCCAGTAGTGGGGCCGGAGAGCAGTTCTTC.

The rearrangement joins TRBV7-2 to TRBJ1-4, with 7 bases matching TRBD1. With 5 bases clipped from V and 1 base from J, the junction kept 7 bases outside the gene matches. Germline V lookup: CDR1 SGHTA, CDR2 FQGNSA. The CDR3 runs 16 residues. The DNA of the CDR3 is TGTGCCAGCAGCCCGGGGGCAGGGGGAACTAATGAAAAACTGTTTTTT. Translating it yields CASSPGAGGTNEKLFF. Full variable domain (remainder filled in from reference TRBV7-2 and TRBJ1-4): GAGVSQSPSNKVTEKGKDVELRCDPISGHTALYWYRQSLGQGLEFLIYFQGNSAPDKSGLPSDRFSAERTGGSVSTLTIQRTQQEDSAVYLCASSPGAGGTNEKLFFGSGTQLSVL.

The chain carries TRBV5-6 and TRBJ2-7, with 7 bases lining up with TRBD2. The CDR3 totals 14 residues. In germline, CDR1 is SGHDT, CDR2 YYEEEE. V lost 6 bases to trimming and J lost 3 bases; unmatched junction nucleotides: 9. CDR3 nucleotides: TGTGCCAGCATACGCGGGGGACCCAACTACGAGCAGTACTTC. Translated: CASIRGGPNYEQYF.

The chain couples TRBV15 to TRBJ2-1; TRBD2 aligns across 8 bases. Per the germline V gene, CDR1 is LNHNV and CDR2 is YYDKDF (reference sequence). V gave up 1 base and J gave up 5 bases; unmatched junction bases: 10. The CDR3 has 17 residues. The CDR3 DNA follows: TGTGCCACCAGCAGAGGGCTAGGAGCGGGGGCCAACAATGAGCAGTTCTTC. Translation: CATSRGLGAGANNEQFF. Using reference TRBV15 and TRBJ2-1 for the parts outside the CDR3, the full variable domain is DAMVIQNPRYQVTQFGKPVTLSCSQTLNHNVMYWYQQKSSQAPKLLFHYYDKDFNNEADTPDNFQSRRPNTSFCFLDIRSPGLGDTAMYLCATSRGLGAGANNEQFFGPGTRLTVL.

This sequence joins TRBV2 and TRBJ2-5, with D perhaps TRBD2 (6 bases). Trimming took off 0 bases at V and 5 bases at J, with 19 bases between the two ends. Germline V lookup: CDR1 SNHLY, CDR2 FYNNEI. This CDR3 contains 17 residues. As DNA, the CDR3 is TGTGCCAGCAGTGAAGCGCTTCGGGGGTTTGTTGGCGAGACCCAGTACTTC. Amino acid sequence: CASSEALRGFVGETQYF.

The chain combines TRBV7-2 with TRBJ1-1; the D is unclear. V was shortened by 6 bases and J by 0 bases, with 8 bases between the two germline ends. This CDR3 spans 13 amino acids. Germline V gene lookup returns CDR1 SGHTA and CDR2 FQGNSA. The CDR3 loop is CASRKDLNTEAFF. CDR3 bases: TGTGCCAGCAGGAAGGACTTGAACACTGAAGCTTTCTTT.

The CDR3 DNA reads TGTGCCAGCAGCTATACGGGGGGGCAAGGTGAAAAACTGTTTTTT. Its protein product is CASSYTGGQGEKLFF. The rearrangement joins TRBV7-6 to TRBJ1-4; TRBD1 might be the D (6 bases). Germline V gives CDR1 SGHVS, CDR2 FNYEAQ. This CDR3 is 15 amino acids long. V lost 4 bases to trimming and J lost 7 bases, with 16 bases between them.

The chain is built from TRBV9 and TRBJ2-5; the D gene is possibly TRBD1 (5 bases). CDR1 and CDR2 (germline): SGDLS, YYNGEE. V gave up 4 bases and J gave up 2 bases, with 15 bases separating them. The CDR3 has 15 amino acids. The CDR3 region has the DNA TGTGCCAGCAGCCCGCCCAGGGTCCCTCAAGAGACCCAGTACTTC. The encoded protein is CASSPPRVPQETQYF.

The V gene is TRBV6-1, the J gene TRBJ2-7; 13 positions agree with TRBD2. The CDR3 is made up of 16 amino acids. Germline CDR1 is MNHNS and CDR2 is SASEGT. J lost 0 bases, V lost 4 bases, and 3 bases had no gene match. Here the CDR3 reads CASSALAGGISYEQYF. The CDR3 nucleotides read TGTGCCAGCAGTGCACTAGCGGGGGGGATCTCCTACGAGCAGTACTTC.

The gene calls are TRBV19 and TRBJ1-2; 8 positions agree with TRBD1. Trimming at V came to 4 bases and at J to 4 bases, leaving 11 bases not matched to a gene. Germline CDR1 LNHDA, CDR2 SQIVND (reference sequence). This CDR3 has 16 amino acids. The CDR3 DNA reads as TGTGCCAGTAGTACCTATGGGGACAGGACAAGCTATGGCTACACCTTC. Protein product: CASSTYGDRTSYGYTF.

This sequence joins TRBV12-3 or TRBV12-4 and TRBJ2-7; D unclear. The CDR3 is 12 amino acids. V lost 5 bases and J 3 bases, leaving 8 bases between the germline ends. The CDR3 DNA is TGTGCCAGCAGTCCACCAGGCTACGAGCAGTACTTC. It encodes CASSPPGYEQYF.

The CDR3: CASSPRTELGTQYF. CDR3 nucleotides: TGTGCCAGCAGCCCCAGGACAGAGCTCGGTACGCAGTATTTT. The rearrangement uses TRBV7-9 and TRBJ2-3, with TRBD1 as a possible D gene (6 bases). Trimming took 5 bases from V and 8 from J, leaving 17 bases between them. The CDR3 is 14 residues long. Germline values: CDR1 SEHNR, CDR2 FQNEAQ (reference sequence).

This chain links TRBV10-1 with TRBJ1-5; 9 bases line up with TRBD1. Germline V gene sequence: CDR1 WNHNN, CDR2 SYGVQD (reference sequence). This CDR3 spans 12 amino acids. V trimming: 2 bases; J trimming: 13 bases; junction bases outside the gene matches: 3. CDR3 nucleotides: TGCGCCAGCAGTGAGAACAGGGGGCCGCAGCATTTT. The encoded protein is CASSENRGPQHF.

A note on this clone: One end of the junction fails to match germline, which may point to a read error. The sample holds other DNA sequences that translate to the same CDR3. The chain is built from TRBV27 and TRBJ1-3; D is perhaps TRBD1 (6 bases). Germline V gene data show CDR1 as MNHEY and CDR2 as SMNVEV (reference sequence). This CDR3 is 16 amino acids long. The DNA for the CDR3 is TGTGCCAGCAGCTTATCGGGGGCCTACTCTGGAAACACCATATATTTT. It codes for CASSLSGAYSGNTIYF.

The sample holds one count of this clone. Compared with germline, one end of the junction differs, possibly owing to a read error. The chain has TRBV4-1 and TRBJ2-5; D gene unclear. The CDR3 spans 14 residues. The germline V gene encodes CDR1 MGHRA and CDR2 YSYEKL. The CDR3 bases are TGCGCCAGCAGCCAAGTGATTAGCCAAGAGACCCGGTACTTC. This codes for CASSQVISQETRYF.

CDR3 DNA sequence: TGCGCCAGCAGCTACTACCCGACAGGGGGAAGCTCCTACGAGCAGTACTTC. It specifies CASSYYPTGGSSYEQYF. V gene TRBV5-1 combines with J gene TRBJ2-7, with 9 positions matching TRBD1. The germline V gene has CDR1 SGHRS and CDR2 YFSETQ. The V gene end was trimmed by 3 bases and the J gene end by 0 bases; junction bases not matched to a gene: 10. This CDR3 contains 17 residues.

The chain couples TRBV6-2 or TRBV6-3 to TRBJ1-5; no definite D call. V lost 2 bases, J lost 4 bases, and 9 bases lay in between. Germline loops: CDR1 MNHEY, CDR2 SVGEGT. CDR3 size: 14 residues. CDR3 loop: CASSYVQNNQPQHF. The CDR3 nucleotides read TGTGCCAGCAGTTACGTTCAGAATAATCAGCCCCAGCATTTT.

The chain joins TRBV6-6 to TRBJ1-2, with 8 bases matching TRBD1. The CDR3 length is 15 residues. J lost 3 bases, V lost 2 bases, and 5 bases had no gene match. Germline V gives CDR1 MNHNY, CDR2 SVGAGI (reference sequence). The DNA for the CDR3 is TGTGCCAGCAGTTACAGGACAGGGAGGCACTATGGCTACACCTTC. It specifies CASSYRTGRHYGYTF.

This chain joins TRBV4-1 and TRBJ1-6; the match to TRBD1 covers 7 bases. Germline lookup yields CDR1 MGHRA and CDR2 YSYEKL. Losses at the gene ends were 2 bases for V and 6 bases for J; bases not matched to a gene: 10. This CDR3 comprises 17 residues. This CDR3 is CASSQHETGQVNSPLHF. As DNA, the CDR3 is TGCGCCAGCAGCCAACACGAGACAGGGCAAGTTAATTCACCCCTCCACTTT.

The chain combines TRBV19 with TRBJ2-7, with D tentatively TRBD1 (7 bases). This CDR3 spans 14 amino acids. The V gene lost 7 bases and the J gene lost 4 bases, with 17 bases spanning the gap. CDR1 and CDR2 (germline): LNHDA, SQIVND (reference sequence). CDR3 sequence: CASKWQGGMYEQYF. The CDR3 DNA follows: TGTGCCAGTAAATGGCAGGGGGGTATGTACGAGCAGTACTTC.

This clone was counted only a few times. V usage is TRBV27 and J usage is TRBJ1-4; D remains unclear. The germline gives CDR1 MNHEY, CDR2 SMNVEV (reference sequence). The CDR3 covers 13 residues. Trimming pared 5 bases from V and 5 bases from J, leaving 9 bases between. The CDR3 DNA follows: TGTGCCAGCAGTCATCGGGAGAATGAAAAACTGTTTTTT. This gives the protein CASSHRENEKLFF.

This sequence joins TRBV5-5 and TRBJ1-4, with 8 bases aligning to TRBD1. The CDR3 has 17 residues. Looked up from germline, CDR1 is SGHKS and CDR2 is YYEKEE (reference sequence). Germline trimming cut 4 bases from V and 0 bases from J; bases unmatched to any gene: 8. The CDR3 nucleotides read TGTGCCAGCAGCCCAGGACAGGGACGCGCAACTAATGAAAAACTGTTTTTT. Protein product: CASSPGQGRATNEKLFF.

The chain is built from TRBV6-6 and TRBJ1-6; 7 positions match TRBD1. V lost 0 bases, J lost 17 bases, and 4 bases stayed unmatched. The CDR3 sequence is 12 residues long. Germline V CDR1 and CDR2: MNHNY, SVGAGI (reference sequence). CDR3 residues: CASSYSTQGVHF. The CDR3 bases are TGTGCCAGCAGTTACTCGACCCAGGGGGTCCACTTT.

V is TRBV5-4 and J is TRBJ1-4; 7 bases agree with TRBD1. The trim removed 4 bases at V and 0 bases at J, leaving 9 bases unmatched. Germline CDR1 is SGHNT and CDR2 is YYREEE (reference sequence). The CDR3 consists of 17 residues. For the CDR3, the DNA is TGTGCCAGCAGCCCGGACAGGTCGGCTGCAACTAATGAAAAACTGTTTTTT. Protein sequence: CASSPDRSAATNEKLFF.